This TCR beta chain was sequenced during a study of shared clonotypes between healthy human individuals. Study conclusions and caveats: Few donors restricted represented genetic and exposure-history diversity.

The V and J ends lost 4 bases and 5 bases respectively, with 17 bases between them. Germline CDR1 MGHDK, CDR2 SYGVNS. The CDR3 extends over 15 amino acids. Worth noting for this clone: Its antigen is unidentified.

Assay used: immunoSEQ multiplex PCR; TCRdb lists only in-frame clones, some missing. Among over 2 million clones listed, roughly 94% were seen once. The sequence came from a man younger than 35 in good health. The material sequenced was naive CD4+ T cells sorted from blood. Subset denoted: CD45RA+ positively selected. The chain is built from TRBV25-1 and TRBJ2-5; tentatively, D is TRBD1 or TRBD2 (5 bases each). The CDR3 region is CASSAGTPMGETQYF. DNA of the CDR3: TGTGCCAGCAGTGCGGGGACGCCAATGGGGGAGACCCAGTACTTC.